The 8 T cell receptor beta chains in this list originate from one sample, sequenced in a study of glioma-infiltrating T cells after dendritic cell vaccination. Assay: immunoSEQ multiplex PCR; the TCRdb copy retains only in-frame clones and omits some. The sample shows more than 95,000 clones, 65% to 85% of them seen only once. Time point noted: after dendritic cell vaccination, including at tumor progression/relapse. Sequences were derived from blood, sampled after dendritic cell vaccination. The receptors were gathered from a human donor with glioblastoma.

The chain joins TRBV10-3 to TRBJ2-3; 7 bases are a match to TRBD1. The CDR3 has 16 residues. Germline V gene lookup returns CDR1 ENHRY and CDR2 SYGVKD. The junction had 13 bases not matched to a gene; V was cut back by 6 bases and J by 4 bases. Written as DNA, the CDR3 is TGTGCCATCAGCCGGGACAGCTCTTGGGGCTCAGATACGCAGTATTTT. Translation: CAISRDSSWGSDTQYF.

The chain joins TRBV9 to TRBJ2-1, with TRBD1 as a possible D gene (6 bases). Germline CDR1 is SGDLS and CDR2 is YYNGEE. The CDR3 covers 14 residues. Trimming stripped 2 bases from V and 3 bases from J, with 9 bases between. This CDR3 is CASSVEQGYNEQFF. The CDR3 nucleotides read TGTGCCAGCAGCGTGGAACAGGGCTACAATGAGCAGTTCTTC. The variable domain in full, with the rest retrieved from reference TRBV9 and TRBJ2-1, is DSGVTQTPKHLITATGQRVTLRCSPRSGDLSVYWYQQSLDQGLQFLIQYYNGEERAKGNILERFSAQQFPDLHSELNLSSLELGDSALYFCASSVEQGYNEQFFGPGTRLTVL.

The genes are TRBV2 and TRBJ2-2; D may be TRBD2 (7 bases). This CDR3 has 14 residues. V was cut by 7 bases and J by 4 bases, with 13 bases left in between. Germline V gene lookup returns CDR1 SNHLY and CDR2 FYNNEI. CDR3 loop: CASKVGGRTGELFF. CDR3 in DNA: TGTGCCAGCAAGGTGGGGGGGCGCACCGGGGAGCTGTTTTTT.

The genes are TRBV7-2 and TRBJ2-3; D is perhaps TRBD2 (6 bases). From germline, CDR1 is SGHTA and CDR2 FQGNSA. V lost 0 bases and J lost 4, with 11 bases in between. CDR3 length: 15 amino acids. Here the CDR3 reads CASSLAVGGSDTQYF. CDR3 DNA: TGTGCCAGCAGCTTAGCGGTCGGGGGTTCAGATACGCAGTATTTT.

V and J are TRBV28 and TRBJ1-5, with 9 bases matching TRBD1. Germline loops: CDR1 MDHEN, CDR2 SYDVKM. V trimming: 3 bases; J trimming: 7 bases; junction bases outside the gene matches: 13. The CDR3 length is 17 residues. CDR3 protein: CASSLAGTGWVGQPQHF. DNA of the CDR3: TGTGCCAGCAGTTTGGCCGGGACAGGGTGGGTAGGGCAGCCCCAGCATTTT.

The V gene is TRBV7-3, the J gene TRBJ2-1, with D perhaps matching TRBD2 (6 bases). This CDR3 has 16 residues. Looked up from germline, CDR1 is SGHTA and CDR2 is FQGTGA. V gave up 5 bases and J gave up 0 bases, with 14 bases separating them. CDR3 nucleotide sequence: TGTGCCAGCAGCCAGGTTAGCGGAAGCTCCTACAATGAGCAGTTCTTC. Protein product: CASSQVSGSSYNEQFF.

This rearrangement joins TRBV30 to TRBJ2-7; TRBD1 matches 9 bases. After removal of 5 bases from V and 7 bases from J, the junction contained 9 bases not matched to a gene. The germline V gene has CDR1 GTSNPN and CDR2 SVGIG (reference sequence). The CDR3 spans 13 residues. The CDR3 region has the DNA TGTGCCTGGGAAGGACAGGGGATGGGGGAGCAGTACTTC. It is translated as CAWEGQGMGEQYF.

The chain couples TRBV10-2 to TRBJ1-1; D may be TRBD1 (5 bases). The V and J ends lost 6 bases and 1 base respectively, with 15 bases between them. Germline V CDR1 and CDR2: WSHSY, SAAADI. This CDR3 contains 15 residues. CDR3 nucleotide sequence: TGCGCCAGCAGGGGGGGGGACGACTGGAACACTGAAGCTTTCTTT. Its translation: CASRGGDDWNTEAFF.